This section outlines one TCR beta chain sequence together with its context. The data were obtained in a study of blood T cell repertoires in COVID-19. CDR3 length equals 14 residues. Germline CDR1 is LNHDA and CDR2 is SQIVND (reference sequence). The V end lost 4 bases, the J end lost 6 bases, and 15 bases lay between the germline ends. Clones were read by immunoSEQ multiplex PCR, and TCRdb kept only the in-frame ones, dropping some. Of around 70,000 clones listed, about 69% are singletons. This receptor was taken from a man aged 70-80 years with acute or convalescent COVID-19. Specimen: peripheral blood. The J gene is TRBJ1-2, the V gene TRBV19; no firm D call. CDR3 protein: CASSTNTVSDGYTF. The CDR3 nucleotides are TGTGCCAGTAGTACCAACACAGTTAGCGATGGCTACACCTTC. The full variable domain, completed using reference TRBV19 and TRBJ1-2, is DGGITQSPKYLFRKEGQNVTLSCEQNLNHDAMYWYRQDPGQGLRLIYYSQIVNDFQKGDIAEGYSVSREKKESFPLTVTSAQKNPTAFYLCASSTNTVSDGYTFGSGTRLTVV.